Listed below are T cell receptor beta chains from one sample, sequenced in a study of beta chain features in type 1 diabetes. The repertoire was sequenced with immunoSEQ multiplex PCR; TCRdb's copy has only in-frame clones and lacks some. The data hold 550,000 to 850,000 clones, with under 15% observed a single time. The sample consisted of naive CD4+ T cells from blood. Receptors originate from a young man with type 1 diabetes. CDR3s include the opening cysteine and the closing phenylalanine or tryptophan. The D gene is left open where the match is weak. Size tells how often a clone was seen (once, few, many) or the class of an expanded clone, and some rows leave it out.

v_gene: TRBV2
abundance: few
j_gene: TRBJ2-7
d_gene: -
CDR3nt: TGTGCCAGCAGTAGGACCTACGAGCAGTACTTC
CDR3aa: CASSRTYEQYF

v_gene: TRBV10-2
abundance: -
j_gene: TRBJ1-2
d_gene: -
CDR3nt: TGCGCCAGCAGTGACGGGGGGAACTATGGCTACACCTTC
CDR3aa: CASSDGGNYGYTF

v_gene: TRBV6-5
abundance: few
j_gene: TRBJ1-2
d_gene: -
CDR3nt: TGTGCCAGCGAGGAATATGGCTACACCTTC
CDR3aa: CASEEYGYTF

v_gene: TRBV6-5
abundance: few
j_gene: TRBJ2-3
d_gene: TRBD2
CDR3nt: TGTGCCAGCAGTGGGACTAGCTCAGATACGCAGTATTTT
CDR3aa: CASSGTSSDTQYF

v_gene: TRBV30
abundance: -
j_gene: TRBJ1-6
d_gene: -
CDR3nt: TGTGCCTGGAGTGTAGGTACCTTAGGATCACCCCTCCACTTT
CDR3aa: CAWSVGTLGSPLHF

v_gene: TRBV5-1
abundance: -
j_gene: TRBJ1-5
d_gene: -
CDR3nt: TGCGCCTGCTACCTCCCGCTCCGGGAGCAGCCCCAGCATTTT
CDR3aa: CACYLPLREQPQHF

v_gene: TRBV7-9
abundance: -
j_gene: TRBJ2-7
d_gene: -
CDR3nt: TGTGCCAGCAGAACGGAGGGCGGCGAGCAGTACTTC
CDR3aa: CASRTEGGEQYF

v_gene: TRBV11-3
abundance: -
j_gene: TRBJ2-7
d_gene: -
CDR3nt: TGTGCCAGCAGCTTAGTGGGAGTTGAGCAGTACTTC
CDR3aa: CASSLVGVEQYF

v_gene: TRBV7-2
abundance: -
j_gene: TRBJ2-7
d_gene: -
CDR3nt: TGTGCCAGCAGCTTAGCGGGGGGCGCGTACGAGCAGTACTTC
CDR3aa: CASSLAGGAYEQYF

v_gene: TRBV11-2
abundance: -
j_gene: TRBJ2-3
d_gene: -
CDR3nt: TGTGCCAGCAGCTTAGGATTAGATACGCAGTATTTT
CDR3aa: CASSLGLDTQYF

v_gene: TRBV11-2
abundance: -
j_gene: TRBJ1-1
d_gene: -
CDR3nt: TGTGCCAGCAGCCCCAATCCCCCAGGGACTAACACTGAAGCTTTCTTT
CDR3aa: CASSPNPPGTNTEAFF

v_gene: TRBV5-4
abundance: -
j_gene: TRBJ2-5
d_gene: -
CDR3nt: TGTGCCAGCAGCTCTCCGGGACCCGGGGAGACCCAGTACTTC
CDR3aa: CASSSPGPGETQYF

v_gene: TRBV27
abundance: -
j_gene: TRBJ1-2
d_gene: TRBD1
CDR3nt: TGTGCCAGCAGTTCGACAGGGATGGTTTTCCATGGCTACACCTTC
CDR3aa: CASSSTGMVFHGYTF

v_gene: TRBV7-9
abundance: -
j_gene: TRBJ2-3
d_gene: -
CDR3nt: TGTGCCAGCAGCTCACCAGGGACAGATACGCAGTATTTT
CDR3aa: CASSSPGTDTQYF

v_gene: TRBV5-1
abundance: few
j_gene: TRBJ1-1
d_gene: TRBD1
CDR3nt: TGCGCCAGCGGGGGGACAGAGATGAACACTGAAGCTTTCTTT
CDR3aa: CASGGTEMNTEAFF

v_gene: TRBV28
abundance: -
j_gene: TRBJ2-7
d_gene: -
CDR3nt: TGTGCCAGCAGTTTAGGGGCAGACCTCTACGAGCAGTACTTC
CDR3aa: CASSLGADLYEQYF

v_gene: TRBV19
abundance: few
j_gene: TRBJ2-3
d_gene: TRBD1
CDR3nt: TGTGCCAGTAATCCGACAGGGGCCACAGATACGCAGTATTTT
CDR3aa: CASNPTGATDTQYF

v_gene: TRBV13
abundance: -
j_gene: TRBJ1-6
d_gene: TRBD1
CDR3nt: TGTGCCAGCAGGAACGACAGGGCGCCCCTCCACTTT
CDR3aa: CASRNDRAPLHF

v_gene: TRBV28
abundance: -
j_gene: TRBJ2-3
d_gene: TRBD2
CDR3nt: TGTGCCAGCAGTTTACCGACACTAGCGGGGGGGCCAACAGATACGCAGTATTTT
CDR3aa: CASSLPTLAGGPTDTQYF

v_gene: TRBV18
abundance: few
j_gene: TRBJ1-1
d_gene: -
CDR3nt: TGTGCCAGCTCATCCACAGAGACTAACACTGAAGCTTTCTTT
CDR3aa: CASSSTETNTEAFF

v_gene: TRBV30
abundance: -
j_gene: TRBJ2-2
d_gene: -
CDR3nt: TGTGCCTGGGAAGGGCGTCTGGGGGGCACCGGGGAGCTGTTTTTT
CDR3aa: CAWEGRLGGTGELFF

v_gene: TRBV29-1
abundance: -
j_gene: TRBJ2-5
d_gene: TRBD2
CDR3nt: TGCAGCGTTGTATGGCTAGCGGGGGGAGAGACCCAGTACTTC
CDR3aa: CSVVWLAGGETQYF

v_gene: TRBV6-5
abundance: few
j_gene: TRBJ1-5
d_gene: TRBD1
CDR3nt: TGTGCCAGCAGCAGGACAGGGGGGGATCAGCCCCAGCATTTT
CDR3aa: CASSRTGGDQPQHF

v_gene: TRBV7-2
abundance: few
j_gene: TRBJ1-4
d_gene: -
CDR3nt: TGTGCCAGCAGCTTCACAGGGTGGGAAAAACTGTTTTTT
CDR3aa: CASSFTGWEKLFF

v_gene: TRBV30
abundance: few
j_gene: TRBJ2-7
d_gene: -
CDR3nt: TGTGCCTGGAGCCGGGCCTACGAGCAGTACTTC
CDR3aa: CAWSRAYEQYF

v_gene: TRBV5-6
abundance: few
j_gene: TRBJ2-1
d_gene: TRBD1
CDR3nt: TGTGCCAGCAGCTCGACAGGGTTGAATGAGCAGTTCTTC
CDR3aa: CASSSTGLNEQFF

v_gene: TRBV30
abundance: -
j_gene: TRBJ1-6
d_gene: -
CDR3nt: TGTGCCTGGGAAAGGGGCGCGGGTTCACCCCTCCACTTT
CDR3aa: CAWERGAGSPLHF

v_gene: TRBV9
abundance: -
j_gene: TRBJ2-7
d_gene: -
CDR3nt: TGTGCCAGCAGCGGGGGACACGAAAAAGGGGAGCAGTACTTC
CDR3aa: CASSGGHEKGEQYF

v_gene: TRBV6-6
abundance: -
j_gene: TRBJ2-7
d_gene: -
CDR3nt: TGTGCCAGCGCCAAGCTAGGGACGGCTGGCTACGAGCAGTACTTC
CDR3aa: CASAKLGTAGYEQYF

v_gene: TRBV5-1
abundance: few
j_gene: TRBJ1-3
d_gene: -
CDR3nt: TGCGCCAGCAGCCCCGTTCCGGGGGCCTCTGGAAACACCATATATTTT
CDR3aa: CASSPVPGASGNTIYF

v_gene: TRBV5-1
abundance: few
j_gene: TRBJ1-2
d_gene: -
CDR3nt: TGCGCCAGCAGCTTGCTCGAGCCTAACTATGGCTACACCTTC
CDR3aa: CASSLLEPNYGYTF

v_gene: TRBV4-1
abundance: -
j_gene: TRBJ2-2
d_gene: -
CDR3nt: TGCGCCAGCAGCCCCCAGATTTTGGGGGTGTACACCGGGGAGCTGTTTTTT
CDR3aa: CASSPQILGVYTGELFF

v_gene: TRBV5-6
abundance: -
j_gene: TRBJ1-5
d_gene: -
CDR3nt: TGTGCCAGCAGCTTGGGAACCTGGTTCCCCAATCAGCCCCAGCATTTT
CDR3aa: CASSLGTWFPNQPQHF

v_gene: TRBV7-2
abundance: few
j_gene: TRBJ1-5
d_gene: -
CDR3nt: TGTGCCAGCAGCTTTGAGAGGAATCAGCCCCAGCATTTT
CDR3aa: CASSFERNQPQHF

v_gene: TRBV5-1
abundance: -
j_gene: TRBJ2-5
d_gene: -
CDR3nt: TGCGCCAGCAGCTTGGGACAGCCCCCCGTGGGGACCCAGTACTTC
CDR3aa: CASSLGQPPVGTQYF

v_gene: TRBV6-6
abundance: few
j_gene: TRBJ1-5
d_gene: TRBD1
CDR3nt: TGTGCCAGCAGCGGGGGACAGGGCCAACAGCCCCAGCATTTT
CDR3aa: CASSGGQGQQPQHF

v_gene: TRBV18
abundance: -
j_gene: TRBJ2-4
d_gene: -
CDR3nt: TGTGCCAGCTCACCTCGCAGGGGAGACATTCAGTACTTC
CDR3aa: CASSPRRGDIQYF

v_gene: TRBV28
abundance: few
j_gene: TRBJ1-3
d_gene: TRBD1
CDR3nt: TGTGCCAGCAGTTTGACAGGGGCGTCTGGAAACACCATATATTTT
CDR3aa: CASSLTGASGNTIYF

v_gene: TRBV4-1
abundance: few
j_gene: TRBJ1-4
d_gene: -
CDR3nt: TGCGCCAGCAGCCCACGGGCGACGTCCGGGAATGAAAAACTGTTTTTT
CDR3aa: CASSPRATSGNEKLFF